This T cell receptor (beta chain) was observed in a study of T cell responses to AZD1222 COVID-19 vaccine. The repertoire was sequenced with immunoSEQ multiplex PCR; TCRdb's copy has only in-frame clones and lacks some. The sample has over 100,000 clones, roughly 89% seen once; the top ten hold 5.5% to 7%. Germline values: CDR1 SGHAT, CDR2 FQNNGV. The CDR3 runs to 17 residues. V dropped 2 bases and J dropped 8 bases, with 24 bases sitting between them. This TCR was recovered from an adult in good health. The chain is built from TRBV11-2 and TRBJ2-5, with D maybe TRBD1 (7 bases). Specimen: peripheral blood, collected on day 0 of AZD1222 vaccination. The CDR3 is CASSLRPAGSGGDTQYF. CDR3 DNA sequence: TGTGCCAGCAGCTTACGGCCAGCGGGTTCAGGGGGAGATACCCAGTACTTC.